Detailed here is one T cell receptor beta chain. These data originate in a study of blood T cell repertoires in COVID-19. Only in-frame clones appear in the TCRdb table, and some are missing; sequencing was by immunoSEQ multiplex PCR. Altogether 45,000 to 55,000 clones are present, roughly 88% being singletons, with the ten largest covering 20% to 25%. The germline V gene encodes CDR1 LGHDT and CDR2 YNNKEL (reference sequence). V was pared by 4 bases and J by 2 bases, with 11 bases of the junction left unmatched. The CDR3 runs 18 residues. This sequence was found in a woman aged 80 or over with acute or convalescent COVID-19. The sequenced material came from peripheral blood. The chain employs TRBV3-1 (or the pseudogene TRBV3-2) and TRBJ2-5; 12 bases agree with TRBD2. CDR3 sequence reads: CASSRGTSGYPVQETQYF. The CDR3 DNA reads TGTGCCAGCAGCCGCGGGACTAGCGGGTACCCCGTGCAAGAGACCCAGTACTTC.